This T cell receptor beta chain came from a study of blood T cells in healthy people across ages. This clonotype appeared a single time. A second PCR, run for roughly 6 to 11 cycles, used a sample-barcoded 5' primer plus a J-beta primer mix. Each of the cDNA molecules was tagged by a template-switch adaptor with 12 random nucleotides. All samples yielded 2.5 million or more CDR3-containing paired-end reads. TCRdb processed the 5' RACE reads anew with MiXCR; each CDR3 protein has one entry. Of about 780,000 distinct CDR3 sequences in the sample, 62% were seen once. The CDR3 length is 17 residues. V was pared by 5 bases and J by 3 bases, with 22 bases between.

This clonotype was obtained from a man aged 25 to 40 in good health. J is TRBJ1-1 and V is TRBV12-3 or TRBV12-4, with no clear D. The sample was blood. CDR3 DNA: TGTGCCAGCAGTCCTACATGGAGACGGGCGAAGGACACTGAAGCTTTCTTT. This codes for CASSPTWRRAKDTEAFF.